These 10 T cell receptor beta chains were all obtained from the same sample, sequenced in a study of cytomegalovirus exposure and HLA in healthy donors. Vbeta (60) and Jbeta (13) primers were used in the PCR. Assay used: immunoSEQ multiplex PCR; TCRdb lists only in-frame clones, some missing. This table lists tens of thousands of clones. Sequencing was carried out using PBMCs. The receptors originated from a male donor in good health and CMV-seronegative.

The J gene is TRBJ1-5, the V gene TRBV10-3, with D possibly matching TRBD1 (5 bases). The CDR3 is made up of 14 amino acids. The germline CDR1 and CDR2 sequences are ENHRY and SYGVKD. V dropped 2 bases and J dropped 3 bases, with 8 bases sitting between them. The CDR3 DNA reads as TGTGCCATCAGTGAGGGACACCTCAATCAGCCCCAGCATTTT. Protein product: CAISEGHLNQPQHF.

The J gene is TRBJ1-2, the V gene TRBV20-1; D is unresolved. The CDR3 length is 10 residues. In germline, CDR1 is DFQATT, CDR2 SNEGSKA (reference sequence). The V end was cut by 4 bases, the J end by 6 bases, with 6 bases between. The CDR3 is CSATLNGYTF. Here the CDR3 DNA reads TGCAGTGCTACTCTTAATGGCTACACCTTC.

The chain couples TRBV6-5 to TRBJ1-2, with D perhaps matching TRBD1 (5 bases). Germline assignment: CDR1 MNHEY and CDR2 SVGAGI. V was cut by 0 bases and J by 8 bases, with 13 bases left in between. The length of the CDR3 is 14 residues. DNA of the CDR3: TGTGCCAGCAGTTACTCGATCGGAGGGGCCGGCTACACCTTC. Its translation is CASSYSIGGAGYTF.

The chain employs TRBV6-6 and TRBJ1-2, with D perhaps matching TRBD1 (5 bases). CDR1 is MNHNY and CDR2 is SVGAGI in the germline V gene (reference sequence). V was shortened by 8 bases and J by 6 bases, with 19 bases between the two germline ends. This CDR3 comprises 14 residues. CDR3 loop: CASCTLVGGNGYTF. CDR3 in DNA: TGTGCCAGCTGCACCCTCGTCGGGGGAAATGGCTACACCTTC.

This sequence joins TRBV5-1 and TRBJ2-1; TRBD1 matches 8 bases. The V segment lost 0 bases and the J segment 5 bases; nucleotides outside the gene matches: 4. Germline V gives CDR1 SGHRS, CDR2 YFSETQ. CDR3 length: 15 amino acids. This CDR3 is CASSLEGQDDNEQFF. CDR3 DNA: TGCGCCAGCAGCTTGGAGGGACAGGACGACAATGAGCAGTTCTTC.

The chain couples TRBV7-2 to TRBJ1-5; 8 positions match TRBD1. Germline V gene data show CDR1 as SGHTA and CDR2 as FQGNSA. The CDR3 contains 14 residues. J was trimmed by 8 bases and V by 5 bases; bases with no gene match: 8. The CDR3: CASSRQGWSEPQHF. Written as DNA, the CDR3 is TGTGCCAGCAGCCGACAGGGGTGGAGCGAGCCCCAGCATTTT.

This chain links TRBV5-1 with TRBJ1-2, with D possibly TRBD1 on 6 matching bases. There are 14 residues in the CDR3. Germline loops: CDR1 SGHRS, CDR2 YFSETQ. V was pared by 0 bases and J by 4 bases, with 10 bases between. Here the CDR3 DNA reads TGCGCCAGCAGCTTGGCGGGGGGGCTCTATGGCTACACCTTC. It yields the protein CASSLAGGLYGYTF.

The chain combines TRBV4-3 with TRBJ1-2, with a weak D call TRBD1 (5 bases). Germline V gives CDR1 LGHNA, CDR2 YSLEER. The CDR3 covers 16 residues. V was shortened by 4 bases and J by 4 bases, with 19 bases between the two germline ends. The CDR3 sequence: CASSPDQGGMGYGYTF. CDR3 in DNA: TGCGCCAGCAGCCCTGATCAGGGAGGGATGGGCTATGGCTACACCTTC.

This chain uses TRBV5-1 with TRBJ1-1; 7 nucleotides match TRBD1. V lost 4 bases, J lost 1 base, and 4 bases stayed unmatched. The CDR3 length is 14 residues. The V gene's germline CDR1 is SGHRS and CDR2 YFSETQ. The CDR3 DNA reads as TGCGCCAGCAGCCTCGGGACAGCGAACACTGAAGCTTTCTTT. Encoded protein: CASSLGTANTEAFF. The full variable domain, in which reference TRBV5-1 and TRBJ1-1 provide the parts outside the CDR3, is KAGVTQTPRYLIKTRGQQVTLSCSPISGHRSVSWYQQTPGQGLQFLFEYFSETQRNKGNFPGRFSGRQFSNSRSEMNVSTLELGDSALYLCASSLGTANTEAFFGQGTRLTVV.

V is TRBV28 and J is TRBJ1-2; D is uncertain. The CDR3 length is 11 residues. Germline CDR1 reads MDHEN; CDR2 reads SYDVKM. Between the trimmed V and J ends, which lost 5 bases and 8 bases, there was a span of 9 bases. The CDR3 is CASSIAGGYTF. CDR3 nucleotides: TGTGCCAGCAGTATCGCGGGGGGCTACACCTTC.